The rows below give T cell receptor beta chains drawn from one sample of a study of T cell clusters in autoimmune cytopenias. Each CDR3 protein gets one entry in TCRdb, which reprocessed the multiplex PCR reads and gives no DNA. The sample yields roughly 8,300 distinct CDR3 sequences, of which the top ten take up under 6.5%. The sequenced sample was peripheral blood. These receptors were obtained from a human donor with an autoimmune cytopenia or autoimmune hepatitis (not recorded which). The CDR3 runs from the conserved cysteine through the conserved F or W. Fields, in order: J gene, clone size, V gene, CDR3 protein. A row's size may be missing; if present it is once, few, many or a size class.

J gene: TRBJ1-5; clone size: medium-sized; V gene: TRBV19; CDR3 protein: CASSIAMSNQPQHF
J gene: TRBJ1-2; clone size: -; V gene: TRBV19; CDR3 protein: CASTYTRQGNYGYTF
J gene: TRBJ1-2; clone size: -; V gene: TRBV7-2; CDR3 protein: CASSSTRTGLNYGYTF
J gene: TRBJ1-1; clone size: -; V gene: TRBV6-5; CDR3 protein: CASSYGIWAGAEAFF
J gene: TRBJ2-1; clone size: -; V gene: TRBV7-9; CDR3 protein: CASSLQGVNEQFF
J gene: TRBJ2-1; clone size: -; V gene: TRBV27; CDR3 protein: CASSPSVGEQFF
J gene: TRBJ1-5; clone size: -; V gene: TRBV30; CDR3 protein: CAWSLGWDRQSPQHF
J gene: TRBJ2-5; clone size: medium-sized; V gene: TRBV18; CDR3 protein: CASSPGQETQYF
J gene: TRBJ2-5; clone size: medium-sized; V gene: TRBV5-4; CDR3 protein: CASRAGQKNKETQYF
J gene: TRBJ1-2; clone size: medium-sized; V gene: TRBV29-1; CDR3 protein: CSVDQAVYGYTF
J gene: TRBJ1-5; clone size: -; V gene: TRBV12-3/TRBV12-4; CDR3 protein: CASSFSRTAQNQPQHF
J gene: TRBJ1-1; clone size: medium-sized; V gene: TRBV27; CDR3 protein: CASSGDRADTEAFF
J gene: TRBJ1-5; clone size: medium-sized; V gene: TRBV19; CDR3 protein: CASKPSNNQPQHF
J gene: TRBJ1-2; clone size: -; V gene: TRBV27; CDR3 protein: CASSNGGIANYGYTF
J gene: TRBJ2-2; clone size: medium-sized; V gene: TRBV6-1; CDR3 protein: CASDRVGTGELFF
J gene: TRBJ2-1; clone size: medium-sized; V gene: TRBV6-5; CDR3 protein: CASSYSSGRLDEQFF